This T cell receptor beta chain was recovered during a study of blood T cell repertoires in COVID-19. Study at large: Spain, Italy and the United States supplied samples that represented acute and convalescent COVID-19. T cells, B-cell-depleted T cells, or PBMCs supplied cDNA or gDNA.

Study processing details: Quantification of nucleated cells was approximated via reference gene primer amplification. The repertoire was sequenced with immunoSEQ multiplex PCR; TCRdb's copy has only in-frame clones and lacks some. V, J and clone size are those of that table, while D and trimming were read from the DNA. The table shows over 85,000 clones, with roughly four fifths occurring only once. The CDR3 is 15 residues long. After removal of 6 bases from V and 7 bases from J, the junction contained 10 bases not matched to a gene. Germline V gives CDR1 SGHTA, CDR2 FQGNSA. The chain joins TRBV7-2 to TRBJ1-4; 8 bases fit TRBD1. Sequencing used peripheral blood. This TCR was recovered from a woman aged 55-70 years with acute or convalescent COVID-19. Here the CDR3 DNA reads TGTGCCAGCAGTCGACAGGGGACCAGCGGTGAAAAACTGTTTTTT. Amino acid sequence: CASSRQGTSGEKLFF.